These 5 T cell receptor beta chains originate from one sample sequenced in a study of read filtering for tumor transcriptome and immune sequencing. Molecular barcoded adaptors covering alpha/delta and beta/gamma chains were used on about 0.4 ug RNA. Using its own MiXCR run on the reads, TCRdb lists one record per CDR3 protein. This repertoire shows tens of thousands of distinct CDR3 sequences, approximately 15% found once; its top ten account for around 43%. What was sequenced was a population of CD138-negative cells sorted from bone marrow. The receptors come from a donor at least 40 years old with multiple myeloma.

This clonotype was recorded many times. V usage is TRBV30 and J usage is TRBJ1-1, with D possibly being TRBD1 (5 bases). The ends were cut back, 1 base at V and 7 bases at J, with 16 bases in the middle. In germline, CDR1 is GTSNPN, CDR2 SVGIG (reference sequence). CDR3 length equals 14 residues. The CDR3 bases are TGTGCCTGGAGTGACTGGGACTCATCGGGTGAAGCTTTCTTT. Amino acids: CAWSDWDSSGEAFF.

This clonotype occurred many times. This rearrangement joins TRBV7-3 to TRBJ2-1; possibly TRBD1 for D (8 bases). Trimming took 4 bases from V and 5 from J, leaving 15 bases between them. Germline-derived CDR1 and CDR2 are SGHTA and FQGTGA. CDR3 length: 15 residues. The CDR3 DNA follows: TGTGCCAGCAGCTCGCGACAGGGGACTAACAATGAGCAGTTCTTC. Its protein is CASSSRQGTNNEQFF. Full variable domain (remainder filled in from reference TRBV7-3 and TRBJ2-1): GAGVSQTPSNKVTEKGKYVELRCDPISGHTALYWYRQSLGQGPEFLIYFQGTGAADDSGLPNDRFFAVRPEGSVSTLKIQRTERGDSAVYLCASSSRQGTNNEQFFGPGTRLTVL.

This clonotype showed up just a few times. The chain joins TRBV20-1 to TRBJ2-2, with TRBD2 identical over 11 bases. CDR1 is DFQATT and CDR2 is SNEGSKA in the germline V gene (reference sequence). Unmatched junction bases numbered 5, after V lost 5 bases and J lost 6 bases. The CDR3 is made up of 14 amino acids. DNA of the CDR3: TGCAGTGCTGTAGCGGGAGGGCTTTCCGGGGAGCTGTTTTTT. Amino acid sequence: CSAVAGGLSGELFF.

Regarding this clonotype: A read error may be the cause here, since a much bigger clone is one base away. The chain combines TRBV6-6 with TRBJ2-1, with 8 bases aligning to TRBD1. CDR1 and CDR2 (germline): MNHNY, SVGAGI (reference sequence). The CDR3 runs to 14 residues. CDR3 region: CAGRAGGAYDEQFF. The CDR3 DNA sequence: TGTGCCGGACGGGCAGGGGGCGCCTACGATGAGCAGTTCTTC.

At least ten counts were recorded for this clonotype. This chain connects TRBV7-9 to TRBJ2-3; D is tentatively TRBD1 or TRBD2 (5 bases each). The CDR3 covers 15 residues. The germline CDR1 and CDR2 sequences are SEHNR and FQNEAQ (reference sequence). V lost 3 bases and J 2 bases, leaving 12 bases between the germline ends. CDR3 protein: CASSFGDRATDTQYF. CDR3 in DNA: TGTGCCAGCAGCTTCGGGGACCGGGCCACAGATACGCAGTATTTT. Based on the CDR3 plus reference TRBV7-9 and TRBJ2-3, the full variable domain is DTGVSQNPRHKITKRGQNVTFRCDPISEHNRLYWYRQTLGQGPEFLTYFQNEAQLEKSRLLSDRFSAERPKGSFSTLEIQRTEQGDSAMYLCASSFGDRATDTQYFGPGTRLTVL.